Following are 8 T cell receptor beta chains from one sample sequenced in a study of STAT3 mutations in large granular lymphocyte leukemia. Their target antigens are unknown. Study-wide results and limits: Every T-cell large granular lymphocyte leukemia patient had at least one immunodominant TCR beta clonotype.

Repertoires were generated with immunoSEQ multiplex PCR, while TCRdb's copy carries only in-frame clones and drops some. The sample has 20,000 or so clones, approximately 92% seen once. The sample comprised peripheral blood mononuclear cells. The receptors were gathered from a man aged 55 to 70 with T-cell large granular lymphocyte leukemia. Some clones in this sample may be carry-over from other donors' samples.

The chain employs TRBV7-9 and TRBJ2-2, with TRBD2 matching 12 bases. Trimming removed 5 bases from V and 3 bases from J; junction bases left unmatched: 1. Looked up from germline, CDR1 is SEHNR and CDR2 is FQNEAQ (reference sequence). CDR3 length: 15 amino acids. CDR3 sequence: CASSRLAGDTGELFF. The CDR3 coding sequence is TGTGCCAGCAGCCGACTAGCGGGAGACACCGGGGAGCTGTTTTTT.

The rearrangement uses TRBV27 and TRBJ2-1, with 14 bases matching TRBD2. J was trimmed by 3 bases and V by 2 bases; bases with no gene match: 6. CDR1 is MNHEY, CDR2 SMNVEV, per germline (reference sequence). The CDR3 spans 18 residues. CDR3 region: CASSLRLAGGPLYNEQFF. The CDR3 DNA is TGTGCCAGCAGTTTAAGACTAGCGGGAGGGCCCCTCTACAATGAGCAGTTCTTC.

The chain combines TRBV29-1 with TRBJ2-1, with 10 bases lining up with TRBD1. The V gene's germline CDR1 is SQVTM and CDR2 ANQGSEA. J was trimmed by 11 bases and V by 2 bases; bases with no gene match: 6. The CDR3 runs to 13 residues. This CDR3 is CSVEIGQGVQQFF. Written as DNA, the CDR3 is TGCAGCGTTGAAATTGGACAGGGGGTACAGCAGTTCTTC.

The CDR3 nucleotides read TGTGCCAGCAGTGAGAGTGGGATGTCCTATGGCTACACCTTC. Its protein product is CASSESGMSYGYTF. This chain connects TRBV2 to TRBJ1-2; no clear D gene. Per the germline V gene, CDR1 is SNHLY and CDR2 is FYNNEI. Trimming took 3 bases from V and 4 from J, leaving 12 bases between them. The CDR3 has 14 residues.

The chain couples TRBV29-1 to TRBJ1-4; TRBD1 is a possible D gene (5 bases). Germline V CDR1 and CDR2: SQVTM, ANQGSEA. Between the trimmed V and J ends, which lost 5 bases and 6 bases, there was a span of 25 bases. The CDR3 loop spans 17 amino acids. The CDR3 protein is CSVYAGGATVSYEKLFF. CDR3 nucleotide sequence: TGCAGCGTTTATGCCGGAGGGGCGACAGTCTCCTATGAAAAACTGTTTTTT.

The rearrangement links TRBV18 to TRBJ2-7, with D possibly being TRBD1 or TRBD2 (5 bases each). The CDR3 is made up of 14 amino acids. CDR1 and CDR2 (germline): KGHSH, LQKENI. V was pared by 6 bases and J by 3 bases, with 15 bases between. The CDR3 DNA is TGTGCCAGCTCCCCTGCGCGAGGGGACTACGAGCAGTACTTC. It yields the protein CASSPARGDYEQYF.

The rearrangement uses TRBV5-1 and TRBJ2-7, with 9 nucleotides matching TRBD1. Germline V gene lookup returns CDR1 SGHRS and CDR2 YFSETQ. V shed 4 bases, J shed 7 bases, and the junction held 9 bases outside the gene matches. This CDR3 is 14 amino acids long. CDR3 nucleotides: TGCGCCAGCAGCCCAGGGACAGGGACTGTTGAGCAGTACTTC. This encodes CASSPGTGTVEQYF.

This rearrangement joins TRBV27 to TRBJ1-2; 9 nucleotides match TRBD1. Germline V gene lookup returns CDR1 MNHEY and CDR2 SMNVEV (reference sequence). The CDR3 is 17 amino acids. V dropped 8 bases and J dropped 4; count of bases not matched to a gene: 17. The CDR3 region has the DNA TGTGCCAGCGCCTCCGGGACAGGGTTAGGTTTTAGCTATGGCTACACCTTC. Amino acid sequence: CASASGTGLGFSYGYTF.